These T cell receptor beta chains were read from a single sample in a study of metastatic and nonmetastatic thyroid tumors. TCRdb re-called the PCR reads via MiXCR. The table records about 33,000 clones, about a sixth of them present only once. Specimen: blood. The receptors come from a male donor with papillary thyroid cancer or a benign thyroid nodule (not recorded which). Some clones in this sample may be carry-over from other donors' samples. The CDR3 runs from the conserved cysteine through the conserved F or W. A D gene is named only where the DNA matches it firmly. A clone size is listed for some rows: how often the clone was seen (once, few, many), or a class if it is expanded.

CDR3aa: CASTLESSYEQYF
CDR3nt: TGTGCCAGCACCCTGGAGTCTAGTTACGAGCAGTACTTC
j_gene: TRBJ2-7
v_gene: TRBV28
abundance: -
d_gene: -

CDR3aa: CSARDGGGGHEQFF
CDR3nt: TGCAGTGCTAGAGATGGCGGGGGAGGTCATGAGCAGTTCTTC
j_gene: TRBJ2-1
v_gene: TRBV20-1
abundance: many
d_gene: TRBD2

CDR3aa: CSARYGGDYGYTF
CDR3nt: TGCAGTGCTAGATATGGGGGGGACTATGGCTACACCTTC
j_gene: TRBJ1-2
v_gene: TRBV20-1
abundance: -
d_gene: -

CDR3aa: CASSIPGRGNYGYTF
CDR3nt: TGTGCCAGTAGTATACCGGGTCGGGGGAACTATGGCTACACCTTC
j_gene: TRBJ1-2
v_gene: TRBV19
abundance: many
d_gene: -

CDR3aa: CAWRGTENSTLHF
CDR3nt: TGTGCCTGGAGGGGGACAGAGAATTCAACCCTCCACTTT
j_gene: TRBJ1-6
v_gene: TRBV30
abundance: -
d_gene: TRBD1

CDR3aa: CASNRPRDTQYF
CDR3nt: TGTGCCAGCAATCGTCCCCGAGATACCCAGTACTTC
j_gene: TRBJ2-5
v_gene: TRBV6-1
abundance: -
d_gene: -

CDR3aa: CAWSVAGVSNEKLFF
CDR3nt: TGTGCCTGGAGTGTAGCGGGGGTTAGTAATGAAAAACTGTTTTTT
j_gene: TRBJ1-4
v_gene: TRBV30
abundance: many
d_gene: -

CDR3aa: CAISTGEMNTEAFF
CDR3nt: TGTGCCATCAGCACAGGGGAGATGAACACTGAAGCTTTCTTT
j_gene: TRBJ1-1
v_gene: TRBV10-3
abundance: many
d_gene: TRBD1

CDR3aa: CASSQGNGYEQYF
CDR3nt: TGCGCCAGCAGCCAGGGGAATGGCTACGAGCAGTACTTC
j_gene: TRBJ2-7
v_gene: TRBV5-1
abundance: -
d_gene: -

CDR3aa: CASSVATLGDLNTEAFF
CDR3nt: TGTGCCAGCAGTGTAGCGACACTCGGAGACCTGAACACTGAAGCTTTCTTT
j_gene: TRBJ1-1
v_gene: TRBV2
abundance: -
d_gene: -

CDR3aa: CASRNDRTNSPLHF
CDR3nt: TGTGCCAGCAGGAACGACCGGACTAATTCACCCCTCCACTTT
j_gene: TRBJ1-6
v_gene: TRBV6-2/TRBV6-3
abundance: medium-sized
d_gene: -

CDR3aa: CASRRALANTGELFF
CDR3nt: TGCGCCAGCAGACGCGCACTAGCGAACACCGGGGAGCTGTTTTTT
j_gene: TRBJ2-2
v_gene: TRBV5-1
abundance: -
d_gene: -

CDR3aa: CASSEQGTWEKTQYF
CDR3nt: TGTGCCAGCAGCGAACAGGGGACTTGGGAAAAGACCCAGTACTTC
j_gene: TRBJ2-5
v_gene: TRBV2
abundance: -
d_gene: -

CDR3aa: CASSYSAGNTGELFF
CDR3nt: TGTGCCAGCAGTTACTCCGCCGGGAACACCGGGGAGCTGTTTTTT
j_gene: TRBJ2-2
v_gene: TRBV6-6
abundance: -
d_gene: -

CDR3aa: CASSINHLAEQFF
CDR3nt: TGTGCCAGCAGCATAAACCACCTAGCGGAGCAGTTCTTC
j_gene: TRBJ2-1
v_gene: TRBV7-2
abundance: many
d_gene: -

CDR3aa: CSASRGGGDGYTF
CDR3nt: TGCAGTGCTAGTAGAGGGGGCGGGGATGGCTACACCTTC
j_gene: TRBJ1-2
v_gene: TRBV20-1
abundance: many
d_gene: TRBD1

CDR3aa: CASSLGQVDSPLHF
CDR3nt: TGTGCCAGCAGCTTGGGACAGGTAGACTCACCCCTCCACTTT
j_gene: TRBJ1-6
v_gene: TRBV5-6
abundance: many
d_gene: -

CDR3aa: CASSSAGGLWEQYF
CDR3nt: TGTGCCAGCAGTTCGGCAGGGGGCCTTTGGGAGCAGTACTTC
j_gene: TRBJ2-7
v_gene: TRBV27
abundance: medium-sized
d_gene: TRBD1

CDR3aa: CASSTSGATGNEQFF
CDR3nt: TGTGCCAGCAGCACATCGGGGGCCACGGGGAATGAGCAGTTCTTC
j_gene: TRBJ2-1
v_gene: TRBV5-4
abundance: few
d_gene: -

CDR3aa: CASNVDSSSNQPQHF
CDR3nt: TGTGCCAGCAATGTAGACAGCTCGAGCAATCAGCCCCAGCATTTT
j_gene: TRBJ1-5
v_gene: TRBV7-2
abundance: -
d_gene: -

CDR3aa: CASSLFTF
CDR3nt: TGTGCCAGCAGCTTATTCACCTTT
j_gene: TRBJ1-1
v_gene: TRBV5-5
abundance: -
d_gene: -

CDR3aa: CASSTTSGRTTYEQYF
CDR3nt: TGTGCCAGCAGCACCACTAGCGGGAGGACCACCTACGAGCAGTACTTC
j_gene: TRBJ2-7
v_gene: TRBV7-6
abundance: many
d_gene: TRBD2

CDR3aa: CAWSVTRGGSPLHF
CDR3nt: TGTGCCTGGAGTGTAACCAGGGGCGGTTCACCCCTCCACTTT
j_gene: TRBJ1-6
v_gene: TRBV30
abundance: many
d_gene: -

CDR3aa: CASTNQGVAGYTF
CDR3nt: TGTGCCAGCACCAACCAGGGGGTCGCTGGCTACACCTTC
j_gene: TRBJ1-2
v_gene: TRBV6-1
abundance: medium-sized
d_gene: TRBD1

CDR3aa: CATSDPRGGRVDTQYF
CDR3nt: TGTGCCACCAGTGACCCCCGTGGCGGGAGAGTAGATACGCAGTATTTT
j_gene: TRBJ2-3
v_gene: TRBV24-1
abundance: few
d_gene: TRBD2

CDR3aa: CASVLVVAGELFF
CDR3nt: TGTGCCAGCGTTTTGGTGGTAGCCGGGGAGCTGTTTTTT
j_gene: TRBJ2-2
v_gene: TRBV6-2/TRBV6-3
abundance: -
d_gene: -

CDR3aa: CASSLMRSSTDTQYF
CDR3nt: TGTGCCAGCAGCTTAATGAGGTCTAGCACAGATACGCAGTATTTT
j_gene: TRBJ2-3
v_gene: TRBV7-3
abundance: few
d_gene: -

CDR3aa: CASSPMRPTNSPLHF
CDR3nt: TGTGCCAGCAGTCCAATGAGACCGACGAATTCACCCCTCCACTTT
j_gene: TRBJ1-6
v_gene: TRBV28
abundance: medium-sized
d_gene: -

CDR3aa: CSADGQGRDGYTF
CDR3nt: TGCAGTGCCGATGGACAGGGAAGAGATGGCTACACCTTC
j_gene: TRBJ1-2
v_gene: TRBV20-1
abundance: many
d_gene: TRBD1

CDR3aa: CASSLVLGFVETQYF
CDR3nt: TGTGCCAGCAGCTTAGTATTGGGTTTCGTAGAGACCCAGTACTTC
j_gene: TRBJ2-5
v_gene: TRBV7-9
abundance: -
d_gene: -

CDR3aa: CAISEYSGAQETQYF
CDR3nt: TGTGCCATCAGTGAGTACAGCGGGGCGCAAGAGACCCAGTACTTC
j_gene: TRBJ2-5
v_gene: TRBV10-3
abundance: many
d_gene: TRBD2

CDR3aa: CASSLDSPHQPQHF
CDR3nt: TGTGCCAGCAGCTTGGACAGCCCACATCAGCCCCAGCACTTT
j_gene: TRBJ1-5
v_gene: TRBV7-9
abundance: -
d_gene: -

CDR3aa: CASSRLNSNQPQHF
CDR3nt: TGTGCCAGCAGCCGATTAAATAGCAATCAGCCCCAGCATTTT
j_gene: TRBJ1-5
v_gene: TRBV6-1
abundance: few
d_gene: -

CDR3aa: CASSLGQGRGNQPQHF
CDR3nt: TGTGCCAGCAGTTTAGGGCAGGGGAGAGGCAATCAGCCCCAGCATTTT
j_gene: TRBJ1-5
v_gene: TRBV28
abundance: -
d_gene: -

CDR3aa: CASSYSAGKANYGYTF
CDR3nt: TGTGCCAGCAGTTACTCTGCAGGGAAAGCTAACTATGGCTACACCTTC
j_gene: TRBJ1-2
v_gene: TRBV6-5
abundance: -
d_gene: -

CDR3aa: CASSPFRDSYEQYF
CDR3nt: TGTGCCAGCTCACCTTTCAGGGACTCCTACGAGCAGTACTTC
j_gene: TRBJ2-7
v_gene: TRBV18
abundance: -
d_gene: -

CDR3aa: CASRERGEKLFF
CDR3nt: TGTGCCAGCAGAGAAAGGGGGGAAAAACTGTTTTTT
j_gene: TRBJ1-4
v_gene: TRBV25-1
abundance: many
d_gene: -

CDR3aa: CASSLIRGPNTDTQYF
CDR3nt: TGTGCCAGCAGTTTAATCAGGGGGCCCAACACAGATACGCAGTATTTT
j_gene: TRBJ2-3
v_gene: TRBV27
abundance: medium-sized
d_gene: TRBD1

CDR3aa: CASSRDTTGYEQYF
CDR3nt: TGTGCCAGTAGTAGGGACACTACAGGCTACGAGCAGTACTTC
j_gene: TRBJ2-7
v_gene: TRBV19
abundance: few
d_gene: -